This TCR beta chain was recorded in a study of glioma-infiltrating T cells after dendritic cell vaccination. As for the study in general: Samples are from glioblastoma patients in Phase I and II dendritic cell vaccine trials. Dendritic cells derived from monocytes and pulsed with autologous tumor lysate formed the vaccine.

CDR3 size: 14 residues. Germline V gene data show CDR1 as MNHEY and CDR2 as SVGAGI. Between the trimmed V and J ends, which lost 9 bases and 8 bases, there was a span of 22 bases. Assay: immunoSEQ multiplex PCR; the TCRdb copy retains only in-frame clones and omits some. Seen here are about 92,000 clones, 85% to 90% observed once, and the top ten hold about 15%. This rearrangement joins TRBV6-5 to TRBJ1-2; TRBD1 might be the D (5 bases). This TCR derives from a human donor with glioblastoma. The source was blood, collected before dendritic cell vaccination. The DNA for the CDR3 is TGTGCCAGTCGAAAATCACCAGCCAAGGGGGGCTACACCTTC. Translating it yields CASRKSPAKGGYTF.